This T cell receptor beta chain was profiled in a study of graft-versus-host responses after intestinal transplantation. Study in general: All recipients got anti-thymocyte globulin induction, then tacrolimus and steroids for 3 to 4 years.

The protocol was immunoSEQ multiplex PCR, while the TCRdb copy is restricted to in-frame clones and leaves out a portion. Of around 20,000 clones listed, approximately 92% are singletons. CDR3 length equals 16 residues. The V and J ends lost 4 bases and 5 bases, in that order; junction bases with no gene match: 8. Germline values: CDR1 SGHTA, CDR2 FQGNSA. The chain couples TRBV7-2 to TRBJ1-4; 9 bases map to TRBD1. Specimen: PBMCs, collected approximately 65 days after intestinal transplantation. This clonotype was sampled from a human patient who received an intestinal transplant, so some T cells may come from the graft donor. CDR3 DNA: TGTGCCAGCAGCTCTCCGGGACAGGGCGGGAATGAAAAACTGTTTTTT. This gives the protein CASSSPGQGGNEKLFF.